This paragraph reports one T cell receptor (beta chain). The entry originates in a study of blood T cell repertoires in COVID-19. Across the whole study: Some COVID-19 samples were acute and others convalescent; all came from the United States, Italy and Spain.

It was during active infection that Seattle patients were enrolled and then longitudinally followed. The CDR3 extends over 15 amino acids. The V gene's germline CDR1 is MGHRA and CDR2 YSYEKL. The ends lost 1 base at V and 4 bases at J; junction bases unmatched: 5. Profiled with immunoSEQ multiplex PCR; TCRdb holds only in-frame clones, not every one. The sample has about 150,000 clones; around 83% are singletons. This clonotype originated in an older woman with COVID-19, enrolled during active disease. The chain is built from TRBV4-1 and TRBJ1-2; 8 nucleotides line up with TRBD1. The sequenced sample was peripheral blood. The CDR3 region has the DNA TGCGCCAGCAGCCAAGCAGGGGGCAGGAGCTATGGCTACACCTTC. Translating it yields CASSQAGGRSYGYTF.